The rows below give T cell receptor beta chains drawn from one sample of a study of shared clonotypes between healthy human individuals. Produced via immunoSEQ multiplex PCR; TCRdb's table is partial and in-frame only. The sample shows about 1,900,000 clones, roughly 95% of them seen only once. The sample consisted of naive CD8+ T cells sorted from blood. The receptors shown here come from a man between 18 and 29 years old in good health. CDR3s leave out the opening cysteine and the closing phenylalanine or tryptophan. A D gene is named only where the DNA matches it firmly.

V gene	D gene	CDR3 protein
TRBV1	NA	TSSQAPGLPLVYGYT
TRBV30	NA	AWSGDRSYGQY
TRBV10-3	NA	AISESARESYNEQF
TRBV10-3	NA	AISEPQDQGETQY
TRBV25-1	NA	ASSAPGSAEAF
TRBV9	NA	ASSPPGSYTGELF
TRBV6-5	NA	ASSYSSGRTGELF
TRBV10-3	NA	AISGGWENYGYT
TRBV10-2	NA	ASSEGLSYNEQF
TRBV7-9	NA	ASRGGTKNIQY
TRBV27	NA	ASSLGANVLT
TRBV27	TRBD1	ASSLSPTGGTYEQY
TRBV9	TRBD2	ASSGESSGGTGELF
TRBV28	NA	ASIPQVTSYEQY
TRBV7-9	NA	ASSLDSSYEQY
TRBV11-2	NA	ASSLDLREFENEQF
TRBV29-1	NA	SVATDNYGYT
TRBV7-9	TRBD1	ASSLAFQDRFYNEQF
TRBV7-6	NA	ASSLSEYEQY
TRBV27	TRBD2	ASRGLAGGSTEVQY
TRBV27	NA	ASSNLDGPNEKLF
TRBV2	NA	ASSPDTYEQY
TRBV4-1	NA	ASSQVAGVGEQY
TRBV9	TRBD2	ASSASGTNTGELF